One and the same sample provided the 10 T cell receptor beta chains below, sequenced in a study of spatial heterogeneity in lung cancer. TCRdb called the 5' RACE reads again in MiXCR, with one record for every CDR3 protein. This repertoire shows 55,000 to 75,000 distinct CDR3 sequences, 8.4% found once; its top ten account for less than 15%. Time point reported: sample taken at primary tumor resection. No cells were sorted before sequencing. The whole RNA sequenced was extracted from tumor, nontumor lung or frozen PBMC. This sample comprised PBMCs, obtained at surgery. The source of these receptors is a female donor with early-stage non-small cell lung cancer.

In this sample, this clonotype turned up many times. This chain connects TRBV28 to TRBJ2-7, with no clear D. The CDR3 covers 14 residues. Trimming stripped 5 bases from V and 3 bases from J, with 14 bases between. Germline V gene sequence: CDR1 MDHEN, CDR2 SYDVKM. This CDR3 reads CASSPMGYGYEQYV. The DNA of the CDR3 is TGTGCCAGCAGTCCCATGGGGTACGGCTACGAGCAGTACGTC.

The table lists this clonotype with a few counts. CDR3 sequence: CATLPILGGVATGNTIYF. In DNA, the CDR3 is TGTGCCACCCTACCGATCTTAGGCGGGGTCGCGACTGGAAACACCATATATTTT. This rearrangement joins TRBV28 to TRBJ1-3; D call uncertain. V lost 10 bases to trimming and J lost 2 bases, with 27 bases between them. The CDR3 has 18 amino acids. Germline assignment: CDR1 MDHEN and CDR2 SYDVKM.

This clonotype was observed at least ten times. This chain links TRBV20-1 with TRBJ1-1, with D possibly being TRBD1 (6 bases). Germline loops: CDR1 DFQATT, CDR2 SNEGSKA (reference sequence). This CDR3 region has 15 residues. V lost 1 base and J 4 bases, leaving 16 bases between the germline ends. In DNA form, the CDR3 reads TGCAGTGCTAGAGTTTGGGCAGGGGCAGTCACTGAAGCTTTCTTT. It codes for CSARVWAGAVTEAFF.

The rearrangement uses TRBV7-3 and TRBJ2-2; D may be TRBD1 (6 bases). Trimming removed 2 bases at V and 0 bases at J, with 10 bases between. The CDR3 runs to 16 residues. CDR1 and CDR2 (germline): SGHTA, FQGTGA. CDR3 sequence: CASSLGQFANTGELFF. The CDR3 nucleotides read TGTGCCAGCAGCTTAGGACAGTTCGCGAACACCGGGGAGCTGTTTTTT.

V is TRBV20-1 and J is TRBJ2-2; 11 positions match TRBD2. Germline values: CDR1 DFQATT, CDR2 SNEGSKA (reference sequence). The CDR3 loop spans 17 amino acids. J gave up 0 bases and V 0 bases, and 3 bases lay outside the gene matches. The CDR3 DNA sequence: TGCAGTGCTAGAGATCTAGCGGGGGGCCCGAACACCGGGGAGCTGTTTTTT. It yields the protein CSARDLAGGPNTGELFF.

In this sample, this clonotype turned up many times. V usage is TRBV29-1 and J usage is TRBJ1-5; D perhaps matches TRBD1 (5 bases). Germline CDR1 SQVTM, CDR2 ANQGSEA. The V end was cut by 2 bases, the J end by 7 bases, with 12 bases between. There are 13 residues in the CDR3. CDR3 region: CSVEPGRGQPQHF. The CDR3 coding sequence is TGCAGCGTTGAACCAGGGAGGGGACAGCCCCAGCATTTT.

This clonotype turned up a few times. The chain links TRBV10-1 to TRBJ2-1; 9 bases line up with TRBD2. CDR1 WNHNN and CDR2 SYGVQD come from the germline V gene (reference sequence). Trimming cost V 0 bases and J 0 bases; bases outside gene matches: 0. CDR3 length: 16 amino acids. The chain's CDR3 is CASSESTSGSYNEQFF. The CDR3 DNA sequence: TGCGCCAGCAGTGAGTCGACTAGCGGCTCCTACAATGAGCAGTTCTTC.

The chain is built from TRBV19 and TRBJ2-2, with TRBD1 matching 7 bases. CDR3 size: 14 residues. CDR1 and CDR2 (germline): LNHDA, SQIVND (reference sequence). V lost 6 bases to trimming and J lost 6 bases; unmatched junction nucleotides: 7. CDR3 protein: CASRPTGPAGELFF. The CDR3 DNA sequence: TGTGCCAGTAGACCGACAGGGCCGGCCGGGGAGCTGTTTTTT.

In this sample, this clonotype turned up a few times. The rearrangement links TRBV3-1 to TRBJ1-6; maybe TRBD1 (5 bases). The V gene's germline CDR1 is LGHDT and CDR2 YNNKEL (reference sequence). Between the trimmed V and J ends, which lost 1 base and 9 bases, there was a span of 13 bases. The CDR3 spans 15 residues. The CDR3 coding sequence is TGTGCCAGCAGCCAAGGAGCCGGGGCAAGTTCACCCCTCCACTTT. Translating it yields CASSQGAGASSPLHF.

This clonotype has just a few counts. V and J are TRBV5-6 and TRBJ1-4; the match to TRBD1 covers 10 bases. The CDR3 has 14 residues. Trimming at V came to 4 bases and at J to 7 bases, leaving 4 bases not matched to a gene. Germline CDR1 reads SGHDT; CDR2 reads YYEEEE. DNA for the CDR3: TGTGCCAGCAGCCGACGGGACAGGGGTGAAAAACTGTTTTTT. Its translation is CASSRRDRGEKLFF.